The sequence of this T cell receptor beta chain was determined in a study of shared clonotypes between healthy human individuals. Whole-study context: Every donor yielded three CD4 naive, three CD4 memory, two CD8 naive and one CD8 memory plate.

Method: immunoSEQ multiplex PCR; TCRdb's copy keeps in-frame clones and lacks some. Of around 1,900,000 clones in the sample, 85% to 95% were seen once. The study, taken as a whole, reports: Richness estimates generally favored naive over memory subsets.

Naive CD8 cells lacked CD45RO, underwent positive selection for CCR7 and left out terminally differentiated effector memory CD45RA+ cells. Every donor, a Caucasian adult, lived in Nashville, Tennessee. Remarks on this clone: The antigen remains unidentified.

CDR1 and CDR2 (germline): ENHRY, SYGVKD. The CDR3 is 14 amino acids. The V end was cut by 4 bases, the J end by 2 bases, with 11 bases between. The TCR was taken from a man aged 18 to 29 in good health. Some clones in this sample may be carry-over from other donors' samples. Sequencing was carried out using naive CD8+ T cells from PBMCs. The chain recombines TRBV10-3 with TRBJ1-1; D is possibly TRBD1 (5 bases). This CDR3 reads CAISGSTANTEAFF. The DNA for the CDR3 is TGTGCCATCAGTGGCTCGACAGCTAACACTGAAGCTTTCTTT.